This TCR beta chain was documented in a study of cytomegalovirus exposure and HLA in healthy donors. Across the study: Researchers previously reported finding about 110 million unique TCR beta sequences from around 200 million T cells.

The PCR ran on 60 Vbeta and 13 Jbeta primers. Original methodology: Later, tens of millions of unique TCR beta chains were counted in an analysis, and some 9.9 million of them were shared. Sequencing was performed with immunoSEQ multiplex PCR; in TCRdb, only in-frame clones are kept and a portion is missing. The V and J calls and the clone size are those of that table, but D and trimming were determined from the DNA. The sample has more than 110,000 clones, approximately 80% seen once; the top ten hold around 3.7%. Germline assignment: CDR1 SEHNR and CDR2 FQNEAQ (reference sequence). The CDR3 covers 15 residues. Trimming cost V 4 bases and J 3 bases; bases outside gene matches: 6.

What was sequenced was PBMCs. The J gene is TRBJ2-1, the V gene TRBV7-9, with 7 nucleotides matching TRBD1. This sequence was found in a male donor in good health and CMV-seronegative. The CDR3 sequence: CASSSPGQYYNEQFF. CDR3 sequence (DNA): TGTGCCAGCAGCTCACCGGGACAGTACTACAATGAGCAGTTCTTC.